A selection of T cell receptor beta chains follows, all from one sample in a study of radiotherapy plus CTLA-4 blockade in lung cancer. Clones were sequenced by immunoSEQ multiplex PCR, and TCRdb holds only the in-frame ones, with some missing. The sample carries 25,000 to 35,000 clones, 60% to 80% recorded once. Sequencing used peripheral blood, obtained from a patient treated with radiotherapy plus ipilimumab. The source is a human donor with non-small cell lung cancer who had stable disease on radiotherapy plus ipilimumab. CDR3s include the opening cysteine and the closing phenylalanine or tryptophan. A D gene is named only where the DNA matches it firmly. The size field is filled for only some rows; it gives once, few, many or a size class.

d_gene	j_gene	v_gene	abundance	CDR3nt	CDR3aa
NA	TRBJ1-5	TRBV27	NA	TGTGCCAGCAGTTTATCATACAGGACTCAGCCCCAGCATTTT	CASSLSYRTQPQHF
NA	TRBJ1-5	TRBV7-9	once	TGTGCCAGCAGCTTAGCGGGGGCGGAGGGGTACAATCAGCCCCAGCATTTT	CASSLAGAEGYNQPQHF
NA	TRBJ2-6	TRBV28	once	TGTGCCAGCAGTTTTTCGGTAACTGGGGCCAACGTCCTGACTTTC	CASSFSVTGANVLTF
NA	TRBJ1-1	TRBV11-2	NA	TGTGCCAGCAGCTTAGCGTCGGACACTGAAGCTTTCTTT	CASSLASDTEAFF
NA	TRBJ2-7	TRBV10-1	NA	TGCGCCAGCAGGGCAGTGGAGGGGGCTTCGATAAAGAGTTACGAGCAGTACTTC	CASRAVEGASIKSYEQYF
NA	TRBJ1-2	TRBV5-5	NA	TGTGCCAGCAGCTCCCCTATGGCCCCAGGGTATGGCTACACCTTC	CASSSPMAPGYGYTF
TRBD1	TRBJ2-2	TRBV5-1	NA	TGCGCCAGCAGCTCGATCGGACAGGGGGACACCGGGGAGCTGTTTTTT	CASSSIGQGDTGELFF
NA	TRBJ1-2	TRBV2	NA	TGTGCCAGCAGTGATTTGCTCCCGGACTATGGCTACACCTTC	CASSDLLPDYGYTF
NA	TRBJ2-2	TRBV6-5	few	TGTGCCAGCGGGTTCTCGGGCGGGGAGCTGTTTTTT	CASGFSGGELFF
NA	TRBJ2-2	TRBV28	NA	TGTGCCAGCAGTCCCCTCCCGGACAGCCTCAACACCGGGGAGCTGTTTTTT	CASSPLPDSLNTGELFF